These 14 T cell receptor beta chains came from one sample sequenced in a study of early T cells in non-severe SARS-CoV-2 infection. TCRdb reanalysed the 5' RACE reads using MiXCR and keeps one entry per CDR3 protein. The sample lists about 64,000 distinct CDR3 sequences, roughly 9% seen once, with around an eighth in the top ten. The sequences come from whole blood, collected at baseline. The receptors here all came from an adult who was a healthcare worker with PCR-confirmed SARS-CoV-2 infection or an uninfected control (not recorded which).

The sample holds a few counts of this clonotype. This chain links TRBV11-2 with TRBJ2-7; 11 bases fit TRBD2. CDR3 length: 17 amino acids. Germline CDR1 is SGHAT and CDR2 is FQNNGV. V lost 1 base and J lost 3; bases outside the gene matches: 8. The CDR3 region is CASSLAGTSGALYEQYF. The CDR3 bases are TGTGCCAGCAGCTTAGCCGGGACTAGCGGAGCCCTCTACGAGCAGTACTTC.

At least ten counts were recorded for this clonotype. CDR3 coding DNA: TGTGCCAGCAGCTCCCCCTACGAGCAGTACTTC. Translated, it gives CASSSPYEQYF. J is TRBJ2-7 and V is TRBV11-2; no clear D gene. CDR1 is SGHAT and CDR2 is FQNNGV in the germline V gene. The germline V and J ends were trimmed by 4 bases and 2 bases, with 3 bases remaining between them. The CDR3 is 11 residues long.

The V and J genes are TRBV11-2 and TRBJ2-2; D is unresolved. CDR3 length: 15 residues. Germline V gene data show CDR1 as SGHAT and CDR2 as FQNNGV. Between the trimmed V and J ends, which lost 3 bases and 7 bases, there was a span of 15 bases. In nucleotides, the CDR3 is TGTGCCAGCAGCTTGCTGACCGGATCTCACGGGGAGCTGTTTTTT. This translates into CASSLLTGSHGELFF.

This clonotype is labeled medium-sized. The V call is TRBV20-1, the J call TRBJ1-5; no reliable D call. CDR1 is DFQATT and CDR2 is SNEGSKA in the germline V gene (reference sequence). V shed 3 bases and J shed 3 bases, with 15 bases lying between them. The CDR3 runs to 15 residues. The CDR3 sequence: CSASLQGFNNQPQHF. CDR3 nucleotide sequence: TGCAGTGCTAGTCTTCAAGGGTTTAACAATCAGCCCCAGCATTTT.

This clonotype was seen ten or more times. The J gene is TRBJ2-2, the V gene TRBV9; 7 nucleotides agree with TRBD2. CDR3 length: 14 amino acids. Trimming removed 4 bases from V and 6 bases from J; junction bases left unmatched: 6. CDR1 SGDLS and CDR2 YYNGEE come from the germline V gene. This CDR3 reads CASSPTGGAGELFF. The DNA of the CDR3 is TGTGCCAGCAGCCCTACGGGGGGAGCCGGGGAGCTGTTTTTT.

This clonotype was picked up a small number of times. The chain combines TRBV6-5 with TRBJ2-2; the match to TRBD2 covers 11 bases. CDR1 MNHEY and CDR2 SVGAGI come from the germline V gene. There are 15 residues in the CDR3. The V segment lost 6 bases and the J segment 2 bases; nucleotides outside the gene matches: 2. CDR3 DNA: TGTGCCAGCAGGACTAGCGGGGTTAACACCGGGGAGCTGTTTTTT. Translating it yields CASRTSGVNTGELFF.

This clonotype has a handful of counts. The chain couples TRBV19 to TRBJ2-7; TRBD1 is a possible D gene (6 bases). Germline CDR1 LNHDA, CDR2 SQIVND (reference sequence). V shed 1 base and J shed 3 bases, with 10 bases lying between them. This CDR3 spans 14 amino acids. CDR3 coding DNA: TGTGCCAGTAGTATAGGCAGGGGATACTACGAGCAGTACTTC. Its translation is CASSIGRGYYEQYF.

This clonotype was counted many times. The J gene is TRBJ2-6, the V gene TRBV19; possible D gene TRBD1, 6 bases. The CDR3 extends over 18 amino acids. The V end was cut by 6 bases, the J end by 1 base, with 19 bases between. Germline loops: CDR1 LNHDA, CDR2 SQIVND (reference sequence). The CDR3 nucleotides read TGTGCCAGTAGGCCGGGACACCTTTTTCCTTCTGGGGCCAACGTCCTGACTTTC. It yields the protein CASRPGHLFPSGANVLTF.

This clonotype was detected many times. The chain uses TRBV29-1 and TRBJ1-1; 7 bases map to TRBD1. Unmatched junction bases numbered 4, after V lost 3 bases and J lost 3 bases. There are 13 residues in the CDR3. Germline CDR1 is SQVTM and CDR2 is ANQGSEA. CDR3 sequence: CSVDQGTDTEAFF. The DNA for the CDR3 is TGCAGCGTTGATCAGGGGACAGACACTGAAGCTTTCTTT.

V usage is TRBV12-3 or TRBV12-4 and J usage is TRBJ1-4; tentative D call: TRBD1 (6 bases). Trimming removed 1 base from V and 8 bases from J, with 14 bases in between. CDR3 length: 15 residues. The CDR3 DNA reads TGTGCCAGCAGTTTAGACCAGGGGTCCAGAGAAAAACTGTTTTTT. It codes for CASSLDQGSREKLFF.

The chain combines TRBV7-9 with TRBJ2-1; 8 bases line up with TRBD2. Germline V lookup: CDR1 SEHNR, CDR2 FQNEAQ (reference sequence). J was trimmed by 7 bases and V by 4 bases; bases with no gene match: 9. The CDR3 has 15 amino acids. CDR3: CASSSGTSLGNEQFF. The CDR3 DNA sequence: TGTGCCAGCAGCTCGGGGACTAGTTTAGGTAATGAGCAGTTCTTC.

The chain has TRBV12-3 or TRBV12-4 and TRBJ1-3; D unresolved. The V gene lost 5 bases and the J gene lost 9 bases, with 14 bases spanning the gap. This CDR3 comprises 13 residues. Here the CDR3 reads CASSPQRRGTIYF. CDR3 bases: TGTGCCAGCAGTCCACAACGACGCGGCACCATATATTTT.

This clonotype showed up many times. The genes are TRBV27 and TRBJ2-7, with D unresolved. Per germline, CDR1 MNHEY and CDR2 SMNVEV (reference sequence). V shed 4 bases and J shed 3 bases, with 4 bases lying between them. This CDR3 contains 11 residues. As DNA, the CDR3 is TGTGCCAGCAGTTCCCACTACGAGCAGTACTTC. Protein product: CASSSHYEQYF.

On this clonotype itself: A clone one base away is much larger, so this may be a read error. Here the CDR3 DNA reads TGTGCCAGCAGCGCCGGGGGCGACCTGTCCTACGAGCAGTACTTC. Translated: CASSAGGDLSYEQYF. The chain joins TRBV9 to TRBJ2-7, with D tentatively TRBD1 or TRBD2 (6 bases each). Germline V lookup: CDR1 SGDLS, CDR2 YYNGEE. V lost 3 bases and J lost 1, with 14 bases in between. CDR3 length: 15 amino acids.